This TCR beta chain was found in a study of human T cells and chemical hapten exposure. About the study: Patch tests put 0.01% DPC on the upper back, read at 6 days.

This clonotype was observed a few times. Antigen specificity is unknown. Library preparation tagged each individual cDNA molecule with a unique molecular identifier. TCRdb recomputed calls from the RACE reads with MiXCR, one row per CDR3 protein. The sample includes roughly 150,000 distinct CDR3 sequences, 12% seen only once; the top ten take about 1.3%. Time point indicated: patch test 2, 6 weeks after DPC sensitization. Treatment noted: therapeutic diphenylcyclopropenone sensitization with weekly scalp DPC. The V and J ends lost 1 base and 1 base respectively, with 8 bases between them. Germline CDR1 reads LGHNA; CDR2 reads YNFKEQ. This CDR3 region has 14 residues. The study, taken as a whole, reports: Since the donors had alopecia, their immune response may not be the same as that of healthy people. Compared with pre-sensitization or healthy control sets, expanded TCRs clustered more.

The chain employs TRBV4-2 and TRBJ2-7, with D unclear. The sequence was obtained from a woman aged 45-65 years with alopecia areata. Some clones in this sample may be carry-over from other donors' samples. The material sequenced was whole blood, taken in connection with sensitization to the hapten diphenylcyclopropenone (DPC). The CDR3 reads CASSQVGSSYEQYF. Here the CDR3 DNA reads TGTGCCAGCAGCCAAGTGGGGTCTTCCTACGAGCAGTACTTC.